The rows below give T cell receptor beta chains drawn from one sample of a study of CDR3 diversity in severe acne. Each CDR3 protein gets one entry after TCRdb re-called the PCR reads with MiXCR. This table holds tens of thousands of distinct CDR3 sequences, approximately 51% found once. Sequences were obtained from blood. The receptors shown here come from a male donor in good health, without acne. Both conserved end residues are part of each CDR3. A D gene is named only where the DNA matches it firmly. Not every row has a clone size; where given, it reads once, few, many or a size class.

15	NA	TRBV9	few	TRBJ1-2	TGTGCCAGCAGCCAAGACGGAGGCCTAAGAGGTGGCTACACCTTC	CASSQDGGLRGGYTF
17	TRBD2	TRBV3-1	many	TRBJ2-5	TGTGCCAGCAGCCAATGGGAACTTGCGGGAGGGCAAGAGACCCAGTACTTC	CASSQWELAGGQETQYF
13	NA	TRBV6-5	NA	TRBJ2-7	TGTGCCAGCAGTTACCTCGGATCCTACGAGCAGTACTTC	CASSYLGSYEQYF
11	NA	TRBV7-2	many	TRBJ1-4	TGTGCCAGCAGCTTCGATGAAAAACTGTTTTTT	CASSFDEKLFF
14	NA	TRBV30	many	TRBJ1-5	TGTGCCTGGAGTGTTGCGCAGGAGTATCAGCCCCAGCATTTT	CAWSVAQEYQPQHF
19	TRBD2	TRBV5-1	many	TRBJ2-1	TGCGCCAGCAGCCCAGCTGGGGGACTAGCGGGTAGGGCCGGCGATGAGCAGTTCTTC	CASSPAGGLAGRAGDEQFF
15	TRBD1	TRBV9	NA	TRBJ1-3	TGTGCCAGCAGCGTAGAAGGGGGCGCTGGAAACACCATATATTTT	CASSVEGGAGNTIYF
13	TRBD2	TRBV20-1	few	TRBJ2-1	TGCAGTGCCGGGACTAGCGGGAGTGATGAGCAGTTCTTC	CSAGTSGSDEQFF
17	TRBD1	TRBV12-3/TRBV12-4	NA	TRBJ1-1	TGTGCCAGCAGTGAGCGAGGGACAGGGGGCGCGGGCACTGAAGCTTTCTTT	CASSERGTGGAGTEAFF
14	NA	TRBV9	few	TRBJ2-7	TGTGCCAGCAGCATCCGCTGGGACGGAGGAGAGCAGTACTTC	CASSIRWDGGEQYF
15	NA	TRBV7-2	NA	TRBJ1-5	TGTGCCAGCAGCTTAGCGGGAGCGCACAATCAGCCCCAGCATTTT	CASSLAGAHNQPQHF
13	NA	TRBV10-3	few	TRBJ1-6	TGTGCCATCAGGGGCGGGTATAATTCACCCCTCCACTTT	CAIRGGYNSPLHF
12	NA	TRBV7-9	many	TRBJ2-7	TGTGCCAGCGGCTCAGCTGGAAACGAGCAGTACTTC	CASGSAGNEQYF
15	NA	TRBV20-1	NA	TRBJ2-1	TGCAGTGCTAGATTAGCGGAAAACTCCTACAATGAGCAGTTCTTC	CSARLAENSYNEQFF
12	NA	TRBV7-2	many	TRBJ1-2	TGTGCCAGCAGCGTTTATTCGGGGGGCTACACCTTC	CASSVYSGGYTF
15	TRBD1	TRBV5-1	NA	TRBJ1-1	TGCGCCAGCAGCCCCGACAGGGGGCTGGGCACTGAAGCTTTCTTT	CASSPDRGLGTEAFF
15	NA	TRBV6-5	many	TRBJ1-2	TGTGCCAGCAGTTACTCGTCAGGGTCCAACTATGGCTACACCTTC	CASSYSSGSNYGYTF
16	NA	TRBV20-1	NA	TRBJ2-3	TGCAGTGCTAGACTCGGTGGGGGCGAAAGCACAGATACGCAGTATTTT	CSARLGGGESTDTQYF
12	TRBD1	TRBV20-1	medium-sized	TRBJ2-7	TGCAGTGCCCGGGACAGGAATAACGAGCAGTACTTC	CSARDRNNEQYF
14	TRBD1	TRBV9	NA	TRBJ2-5	TGTGCCAGCAACTTACAGGGGCCACAAGAGACCCAGTACTTC	CASNLQGPQETQYF
14	TRBD1	TRBV20-1	NA	TRBJ2-1	TGCAGTGCCCCCGGGACAGGGGCAGTTGGTGAGCAGTTCTTC	CSAPGTGAVGEQFF
13	TRBD1	TRBV2	NA	TRBJ1-1	TGTGCCAGCAGCCTTCATTCTACAGGGGTGGCTTTCTTT	CASSLHSTGVAFF
14	TRBD1	TRBV25-1	NA	TRBJ1-1	TGTGCCAGCAGTGAGGAGGGGGCGCGCCCAGAAGCTTTCTTT	CASSEEGARPEAFF
14	NA	TRBV7-9	NA	TRBJ1-2	TGTGCCAGCAGCCAAGTCGACAAGACCTATGGCTACACCTTC	CASSQVDKTYGYTF
14	TRBD1	TRBV20-1	NA	TRBJ1-1	TGCAGTGCTAAGATAGACCAGGGGGTCAATGAAGCTTTCTTT	CSAKIDQGVNEAFF
16	TRBD1	TRBV5-5	NA	TRBJ2-7	TGTGCCAGCAGCTTTCCCGGGACAGGGGCCTCCTACGAGCAGTACTTC	CASSFPGTGASYEQYF